This record covers a single T cell receptor (beta chain). Antigen specificity is unknown. Primers for the PCR totalled 60 Vbeta and 13 Jbeta. Profiled with immunoSEQ multiplex PCR; TCRdb holds only in-frame clones, not every one. In the table there are 85,000 to 90,000 clones, roughly three quarters of which are singletons. The sample belongs to a study of cytomegalovirus exposure and HLA in healthy donors. About the research overall: Assignment to the Caucasian-associated ancestry cluster applied to around 82% of the roughly 410 genotyped donors.

Study-wide findings and caveats: The sole available immune exposure information was CMV serostatus.

Germline CDR1 MNHEY, CDR2 SMNVEV (reference sequence). V lost 5 bases to trimming and J lost 9 bases, with 22 bases between them. The CDR3 length is 15 residues. Sequenced sample: PBMCs. The TCR sequence derives from a man aged 25 to 40 in good health and CMV-seronegative. The J gene is TRBJ1-1, the V gene TRBV27, with D possibly TRBD1 on 5 matching bases. The CDR3 loop reads CASSPPLGLPDKAFF. CDR3 DNA sequence: TGTGCCAGCAGTCCCCCACTGGGACTACCCGACAAAGCTTTCTTT.